What follows describes a single T cell receptor beta chain. The target antigen is unknown. This sample is part of a study of cytomegalovirus exposure and HLA in healthy donors. Study-level findings and limits: Fewer N-insertions than the approximately 700-donor mean were reportedly shown by an Asian-associated ancestry cluster in a later analysis. Donor immune exposure was known only as CMV serostatus. The authors listed roughly 150 TCR beta chains as cytomegalovirus-associated.

60 Vbeta and 13 Jbeta primers were used in PCR. Measured with immunoSEQ multiplex PCR; TCRdb has only the in-frame clones, and not every one. The sample has 110,000 to 150,000 clones, about two thirds seen once; the top ten hold under 2.5%. Germline loops: CDR1 SGHRS, CDR2 YFSETQ. The length of the CDR3 is 15 residues. V lost 4 bases to trimming and J lost 3 bases; unmatched junction nucleotides: 5. Specimen: PBMCs. V and J are TRBV5-1 and TRBJ2-1; 9 bases match TRBD1. This receptor was taken from a woman aged 55-75 years in good health and CMV-seropositive. CDR3 in amino acids: CASSIGTGNYNEQFF. CDR3 bases: TGCGCCAGCAGCATCGGGACAGGGAACTACAATGAGCAGTTCTTC.